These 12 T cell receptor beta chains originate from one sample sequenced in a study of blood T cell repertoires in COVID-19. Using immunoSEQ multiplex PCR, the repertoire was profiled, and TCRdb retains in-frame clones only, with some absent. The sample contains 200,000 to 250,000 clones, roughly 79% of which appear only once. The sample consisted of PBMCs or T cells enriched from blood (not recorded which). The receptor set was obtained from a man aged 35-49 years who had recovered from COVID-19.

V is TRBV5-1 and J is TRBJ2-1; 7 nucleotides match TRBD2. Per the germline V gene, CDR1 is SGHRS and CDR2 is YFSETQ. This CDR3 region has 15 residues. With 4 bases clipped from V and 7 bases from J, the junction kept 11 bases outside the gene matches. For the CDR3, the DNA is TGCGCCAGCAGCCCCCCGCGCGGGAGTGGGAATGAGCAGTTCTTC. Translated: CASSPPRGSGNEQFF.

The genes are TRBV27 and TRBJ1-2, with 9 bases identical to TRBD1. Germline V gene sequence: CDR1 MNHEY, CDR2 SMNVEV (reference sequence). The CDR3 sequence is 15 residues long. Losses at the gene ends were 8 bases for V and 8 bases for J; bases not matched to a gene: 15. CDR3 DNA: TGTGCCAGCCGCATTTCCCCCACAGGGGGCAGGGGCTACACCTTC. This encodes CASRISPTGGRGYTF.

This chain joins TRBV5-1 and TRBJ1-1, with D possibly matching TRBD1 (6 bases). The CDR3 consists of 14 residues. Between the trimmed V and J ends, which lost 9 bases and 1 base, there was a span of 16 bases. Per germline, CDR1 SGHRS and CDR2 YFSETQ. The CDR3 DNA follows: TGCGCCACCCAACCCGAACAGGGGAACACTGAAGCTTTCTTT. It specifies CATQPEQGNTEAFF.

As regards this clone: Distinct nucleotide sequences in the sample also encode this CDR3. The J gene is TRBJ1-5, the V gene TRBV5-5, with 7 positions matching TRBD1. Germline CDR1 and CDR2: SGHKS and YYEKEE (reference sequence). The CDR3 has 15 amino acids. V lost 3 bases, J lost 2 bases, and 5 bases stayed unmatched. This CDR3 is CASSSTGAGNQPQHF. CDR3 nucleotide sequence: TGTGCCAGCAGCTCTACAGGGGCAGGCAATCAGCCCCAGCATTTT.

CDR3 in amino acids: CASSLRQSADTQYF. DNA of the CDR3: TGTGCCAGCAGCTTAAGACAGTCGGCAGATACGCAGTATTTT. The rearrangement links TRBV7-9 to TRBJ2-3; D perhaps matches TRBD1 (5 bases). Germline CDR1 SEHNR, CDR2 FQNEAQ (reference sequence). V lost 2 bases and J lost 4, with 10 bases in between. There are 14 residues in the CDR3.

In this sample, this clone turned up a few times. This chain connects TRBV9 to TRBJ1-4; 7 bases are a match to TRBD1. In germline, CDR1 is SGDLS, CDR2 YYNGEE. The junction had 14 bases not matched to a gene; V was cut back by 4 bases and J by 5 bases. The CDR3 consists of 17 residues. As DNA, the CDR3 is TGTGCCAGCAGCCCATTCCAACCGGGACAGTTAAATGAAAAACTGTTTTTT. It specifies CASSPFQPGQLNEKLFF.

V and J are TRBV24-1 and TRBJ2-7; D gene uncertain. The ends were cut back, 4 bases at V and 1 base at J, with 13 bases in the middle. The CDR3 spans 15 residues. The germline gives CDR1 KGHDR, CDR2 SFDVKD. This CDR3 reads CATSDPSLGSYEQYF. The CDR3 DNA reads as TGTGCCACCAGTGACCCCAGCCTAGGATCCTACGAGCAGTACTTC.

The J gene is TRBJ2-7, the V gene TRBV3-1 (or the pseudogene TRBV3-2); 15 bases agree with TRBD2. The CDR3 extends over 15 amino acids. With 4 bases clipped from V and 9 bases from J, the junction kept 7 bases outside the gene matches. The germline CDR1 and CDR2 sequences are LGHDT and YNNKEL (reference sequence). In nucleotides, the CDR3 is TGTGCCAGCAGCCTCCGGACTAGCGGGGGGGCAGGGCAGTACTTC. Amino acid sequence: CASSLRTSGGAGQYF.

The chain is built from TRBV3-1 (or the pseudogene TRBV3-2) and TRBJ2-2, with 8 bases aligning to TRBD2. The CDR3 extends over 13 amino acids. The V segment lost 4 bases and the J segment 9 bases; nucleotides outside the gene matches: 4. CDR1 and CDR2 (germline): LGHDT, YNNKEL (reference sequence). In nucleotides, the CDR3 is TGTGCCAGCAGCCCGGGGGGGGTCCGGGAGCTGTTTTTT. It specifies CASSPGGVRELFF.

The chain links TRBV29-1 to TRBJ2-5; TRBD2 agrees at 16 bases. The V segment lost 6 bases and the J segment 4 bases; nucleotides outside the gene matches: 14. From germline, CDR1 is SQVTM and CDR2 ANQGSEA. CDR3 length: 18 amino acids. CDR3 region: CSVAGTSGRAISLETQYF. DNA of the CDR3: TGCAGCGTAGCCGGGACTAGCGGGAGGGCCATTTCCCTAGAGACCCAGTACTTC. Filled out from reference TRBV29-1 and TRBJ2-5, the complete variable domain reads SAVISQKPSRDICQRGTSLTIQCQVDSQVTMMFWYRQQPGQSLTLIATANQGSEATYESGFVIDKFPISRPNLTFSTLTVSNMSPEDSSIYLCSVAGTSGRAISLETQYFGPGTRLLVL.

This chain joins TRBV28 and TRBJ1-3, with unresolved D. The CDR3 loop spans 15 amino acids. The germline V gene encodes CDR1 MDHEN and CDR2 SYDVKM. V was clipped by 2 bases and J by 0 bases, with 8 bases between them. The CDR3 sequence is CASSLGHSSGNTIYF. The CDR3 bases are TGTGCCAGCAGTTTAGGGCACTCCTCTGGAAACACCATATATTTT.

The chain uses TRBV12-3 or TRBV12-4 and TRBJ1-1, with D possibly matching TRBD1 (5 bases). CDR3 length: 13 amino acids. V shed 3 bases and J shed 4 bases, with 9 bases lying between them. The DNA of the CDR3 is TGTGCCAGCAGTTTGTCGGGGGGCACTGAAGCTTTCTTT. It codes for CASSLSGGTEAFF.